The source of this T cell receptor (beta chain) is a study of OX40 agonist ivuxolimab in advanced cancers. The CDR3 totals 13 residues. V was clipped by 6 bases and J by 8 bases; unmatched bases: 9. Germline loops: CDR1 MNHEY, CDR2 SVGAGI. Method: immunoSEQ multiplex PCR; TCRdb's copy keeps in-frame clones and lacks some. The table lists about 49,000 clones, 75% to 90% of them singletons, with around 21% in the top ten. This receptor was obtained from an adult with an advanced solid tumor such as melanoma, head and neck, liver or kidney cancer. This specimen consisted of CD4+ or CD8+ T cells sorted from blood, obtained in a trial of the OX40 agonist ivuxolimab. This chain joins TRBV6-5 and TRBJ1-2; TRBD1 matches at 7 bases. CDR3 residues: CASRNDRVHGYTF. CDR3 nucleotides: TGTGCCAGCAGAAACGACAGGGTTCACGGCTACACCTTC.